This TCR beta chain is from a study of blood T cell repertoires in COVID-19. Across the study: The analysed material was cDNA or gDNA that came from T cells, B-cell-depleted T cells, or PBMCs.

In the authors' workflow: Amplification from reference gene primers served as the basis for estimated nucleated cell counts. Only in-frame clones appear in the TCRdb table, and some are missing; sequencing was by immunoSEQ multiplex PCR. The V and J calls and clone size are taken from that table; D and trimming were inferred from the DNA. The sample holds 390,000 or so clones; roughly 86% are singletons and the top ten take roughly a tenth. Germline CDR1 is GTSNPN and CDR2 is SVGIG (reference sequence). Trimming at V came to 5 bases and at J to 2 bases, leaving 0 bases not matched to a gene. The CDR3 spans 12 residues. For this clone: At the DNA level, this CDR3 is encoded by other sequences in the same sample as well.

Specimen: peripheral blood. The sequence was obtained from a woman aged 25 to 45 with COVID-19, enrolled during active disease. The chain couples TRBV30 to TRBJ1-5, with 7 bases lining up with TRBD1. This chain's CDR3 is CAWDRGNQPQHF. In DNA form, the CDR3 reads TGTGCCTGGGACAGGGGCAATCAGCCCCAGCATTTT.